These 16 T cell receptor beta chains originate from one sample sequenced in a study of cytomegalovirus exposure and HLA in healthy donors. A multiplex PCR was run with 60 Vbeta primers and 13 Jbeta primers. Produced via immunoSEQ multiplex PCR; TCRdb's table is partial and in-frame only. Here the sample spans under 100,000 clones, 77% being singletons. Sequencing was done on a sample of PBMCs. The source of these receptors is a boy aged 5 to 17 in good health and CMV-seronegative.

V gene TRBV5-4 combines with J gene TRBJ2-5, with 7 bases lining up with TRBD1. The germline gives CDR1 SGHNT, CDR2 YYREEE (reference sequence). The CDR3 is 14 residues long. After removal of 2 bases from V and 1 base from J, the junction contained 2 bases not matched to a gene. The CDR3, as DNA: TGTGCCAGCAGCTTACAGGGGAGCCAAGAGACCCAGTACTTC. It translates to CASSLQGSQETQYF. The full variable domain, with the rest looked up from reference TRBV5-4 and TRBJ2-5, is ETGVTQSPTHLIKTRGQQVTLRCSSQSGHNTVSWYQQALGQGPQFIFQYYREEENGRGNFPPRFSGLQFPNYSSELNVNALELDDSALYLCASSLQGSQETQYFGPGTRLLVL.

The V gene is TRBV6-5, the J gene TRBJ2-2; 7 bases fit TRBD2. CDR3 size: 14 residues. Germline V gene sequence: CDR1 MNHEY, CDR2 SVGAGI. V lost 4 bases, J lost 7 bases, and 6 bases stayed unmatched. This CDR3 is CASSSHRGSGELFF. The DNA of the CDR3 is TGTGCCAGCAGTTCACACCGCGGGAGCGGGGAGCTGTTTTTT.

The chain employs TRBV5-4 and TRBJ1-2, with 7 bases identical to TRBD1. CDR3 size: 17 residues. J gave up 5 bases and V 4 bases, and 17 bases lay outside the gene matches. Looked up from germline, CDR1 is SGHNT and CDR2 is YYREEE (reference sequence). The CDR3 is CASSPYTYRDSSYGYTF. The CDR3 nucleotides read TGTGCCAGCAGCCCCTATACCTACCGGGACAGCTCTTATGGCTACACCTTC. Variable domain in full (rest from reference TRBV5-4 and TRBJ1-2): ETGVTQSPTHLIKTRGQQVTLRCSSQSGHNTVSWYQQALGQGPQFIFQYYREEENGRGNFPPRFSGLQFPNYSSELNVNALELDDSALYLCASSPYTYRDSSYGYTFGSGTRLTVV.

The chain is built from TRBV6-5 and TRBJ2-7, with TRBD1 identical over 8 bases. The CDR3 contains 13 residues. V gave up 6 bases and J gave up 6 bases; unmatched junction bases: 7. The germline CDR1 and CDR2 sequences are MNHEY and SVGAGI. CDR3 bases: TGTGCCAGCAGGAAAACAGGGGGAGGCGAGCAGTACTTC. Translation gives CASRKTGGGEQYF.

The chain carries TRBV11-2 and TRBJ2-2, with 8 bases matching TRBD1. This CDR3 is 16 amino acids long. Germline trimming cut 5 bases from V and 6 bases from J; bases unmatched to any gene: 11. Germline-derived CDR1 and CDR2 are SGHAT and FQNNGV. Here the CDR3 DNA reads TGTGCCAGCAGCCCCGGGACAGGAGGGAATTCCGGGGAGCTGTTTTTT. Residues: CASSPGTGGNSGELFF.

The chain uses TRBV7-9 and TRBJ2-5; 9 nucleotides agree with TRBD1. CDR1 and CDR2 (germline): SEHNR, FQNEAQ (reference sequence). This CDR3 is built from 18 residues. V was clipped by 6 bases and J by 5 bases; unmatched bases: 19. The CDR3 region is CASSSLGRTGTGIETQYF. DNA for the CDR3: TGTGCCAGCAGTTCCTTAGGGCGGACCGGGACAGGGATCGAGACCCAGTACTTC.

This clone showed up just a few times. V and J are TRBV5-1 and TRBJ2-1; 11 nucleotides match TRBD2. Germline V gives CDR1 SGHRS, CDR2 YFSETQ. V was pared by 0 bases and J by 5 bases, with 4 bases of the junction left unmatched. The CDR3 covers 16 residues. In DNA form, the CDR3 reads TGCGCCAGCAGCTTGGATACTAGCGGGAGCCACAATGAGCAGTTCTTC. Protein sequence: CASSLDTSGSHNEQFF.

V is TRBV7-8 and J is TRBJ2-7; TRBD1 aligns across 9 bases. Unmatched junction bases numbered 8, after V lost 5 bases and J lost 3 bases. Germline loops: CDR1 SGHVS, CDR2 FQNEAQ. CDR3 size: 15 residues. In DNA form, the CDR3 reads TGTGCCAGCAGCCGGACAGGGGATAGACACTACGAGCAGTACTTC. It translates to CASSRTGDRHYEQYF.

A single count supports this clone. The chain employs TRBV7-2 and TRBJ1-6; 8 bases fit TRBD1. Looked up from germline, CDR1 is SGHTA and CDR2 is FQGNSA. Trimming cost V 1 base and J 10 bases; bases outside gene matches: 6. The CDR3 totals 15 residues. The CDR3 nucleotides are TGTGCCAGCAGCTTAGTGACAGGGGTTTGGTCACCCCTCCACTTT. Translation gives CASSLVTGVWSPLHF.

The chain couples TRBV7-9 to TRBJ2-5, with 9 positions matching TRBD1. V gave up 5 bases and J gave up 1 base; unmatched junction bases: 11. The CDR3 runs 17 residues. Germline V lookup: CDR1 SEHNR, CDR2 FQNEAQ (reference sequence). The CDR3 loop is CASSPPPGDRVQETQYF. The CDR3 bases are TGTGCCAGCAGCCCGCCACCCGGGGACAGGGTCCAAGAGACCCAGTACTTC.

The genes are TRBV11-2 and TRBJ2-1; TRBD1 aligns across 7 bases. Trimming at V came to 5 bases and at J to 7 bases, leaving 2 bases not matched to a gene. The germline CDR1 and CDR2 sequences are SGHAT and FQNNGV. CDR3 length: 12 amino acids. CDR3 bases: TGTGCCAGCAGCCAGGGGGTTAATGAGCAGTTCTTC. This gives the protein CASSQGVNEQFF.

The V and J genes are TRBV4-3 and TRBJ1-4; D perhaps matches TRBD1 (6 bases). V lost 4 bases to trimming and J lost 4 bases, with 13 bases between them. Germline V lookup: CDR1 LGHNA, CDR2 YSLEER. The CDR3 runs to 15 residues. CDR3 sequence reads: CASSRGPGVNEKLFF. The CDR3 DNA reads TGCGCCAGCAGCCGTGGACCAGGGGTTAATGAAAAACTGTTTTTT.

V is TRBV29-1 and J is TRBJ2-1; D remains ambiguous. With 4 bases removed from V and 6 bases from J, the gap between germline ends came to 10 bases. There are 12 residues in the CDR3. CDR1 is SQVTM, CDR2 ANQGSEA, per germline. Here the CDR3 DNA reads TGCAGCGTTGTGGTACAGCCCAATGAGCAGTTCTTC. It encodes CSVVVQPNEQFF.

In nucleotides, the CDR3 is TGTGCCAGCAGCTTCGGGGACAGGTACGCTGAAGCTTTCTTT. As protein: CASSFGDRYAEAFF. The chain joins TRBV7-9 to TRBJ1-1; 8 positions agree with TRBD1. V gave up 3 bases and J gave up 6 bases; unmatched junction bases: 6. This CDR3 contains 14 residues. The V gene's germline CDR1 is SEHNR and CDR2 FQNEAQ (reference sequence).

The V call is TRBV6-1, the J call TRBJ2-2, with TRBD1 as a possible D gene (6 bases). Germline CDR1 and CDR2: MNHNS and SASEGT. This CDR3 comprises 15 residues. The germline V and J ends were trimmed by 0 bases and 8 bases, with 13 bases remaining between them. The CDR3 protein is CASSEAPGDKGELFF. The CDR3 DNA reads TGTGCCAGCAGTGAAGCTCCAGGGGATAAGGGGGAGCTGTTTTTT.

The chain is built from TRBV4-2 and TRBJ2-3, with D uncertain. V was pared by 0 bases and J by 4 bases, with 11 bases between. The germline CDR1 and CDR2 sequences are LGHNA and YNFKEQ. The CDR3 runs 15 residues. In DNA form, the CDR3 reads TGTGCCAGCAGCCAAGAGGTGCAGGCCGCAGATACGCAGTATTTT. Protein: CASSQEVQAADTQYF.